Listed here is a single T cell receptor beta chain. As yet, its antigen is unknown. Sequenced by immunoSEQ multiplex PCR; TCRdb stores in-frame clones only, minus some. The table shows about 1.1 million clones, with 75% to 80% occurring only once. The sample belongs to a study of shared clonotypes between healthy human individuals. Study background: Three plates each covered CD4 naive and memory; CD8 naive two, CD8 memory one. Whole-study findings and limits: Richness estimates generally favored naive over memory subsets.

CDR1 is KGHSH, CDR2 LQKENI, per germline. Trimming shortened V by 3 bases and J by 7 bases, and 12 bases separated the two germline ends. The CDR3 runs to 13 residues. What was sequenced was memory CD4+ T cells from PBMCs. Subset: CD45RA-negative fraction. This sequence originates from a man aged 18 to 30 in good health. Some clones in this sample may be carry-over from other donors' samples. V usage is TRBV18 and J usage is TRBJ1-1; D gene ambiguous. Here the CDR3 reads CASSPLPDGEAFF. DNA for the CDR3: TGTGCCAGCTCACCTTTACCCGATGGTGAAGCTTTCTTT.